This T cell receptor (beta chain) appears in the sequencing data of a study of T cells in Graves' hyperthyroidism and ophthalmopathy. The V and J ends lost 4 bases and 4 bases respectively, with 7 bases between them. The CDR3 sequence is 12 residues long. Germline values: CDR1 WSHSY, CDR2 SAAADI. RNA transcripts served as the template for amplifying TCR beta CDR3 regions. The study used the HTBI primer set for a first-round RT-PCR of the TCR CDR3. TCRdb reprocessed the multiplex PCR reads via MiXCR and lists one record per CDR3 protein. The repertoire consists of a few hundred thousand distinct CDR3 sequences, with under 60% occurring once and the leading ten covering 19%. In its sample, this clonotype was seen once.

The sequence derives from an adult woman with Graves' disease, either hyperthyroidism or ophthalmopathy (not recorded which). Sequencing input: peripheral blood or thyroid tissue (not recorded which). V is TRBV10-2 and J is TRBJ2-5; D is ambiguous. CDR3 residues: CASSGVGETQYF. DNA for the CDR3: TGCGCCAGCAGTGGCGTTGGAGAGACCCAGTACTTC.